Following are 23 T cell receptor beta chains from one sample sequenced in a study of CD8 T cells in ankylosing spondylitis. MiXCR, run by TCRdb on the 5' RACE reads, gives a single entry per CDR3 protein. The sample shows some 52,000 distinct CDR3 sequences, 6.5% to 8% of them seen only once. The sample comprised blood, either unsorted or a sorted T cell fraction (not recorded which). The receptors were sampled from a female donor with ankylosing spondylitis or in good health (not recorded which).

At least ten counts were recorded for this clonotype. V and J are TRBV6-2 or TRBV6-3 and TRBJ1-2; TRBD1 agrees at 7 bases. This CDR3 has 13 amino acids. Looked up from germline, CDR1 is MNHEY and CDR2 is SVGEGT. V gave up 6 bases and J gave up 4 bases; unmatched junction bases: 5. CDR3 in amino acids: CASSTRDSYGYTF. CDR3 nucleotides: TGTGCCAGCAGCACCCGGGACAGCTATGGCTACACCTTC.

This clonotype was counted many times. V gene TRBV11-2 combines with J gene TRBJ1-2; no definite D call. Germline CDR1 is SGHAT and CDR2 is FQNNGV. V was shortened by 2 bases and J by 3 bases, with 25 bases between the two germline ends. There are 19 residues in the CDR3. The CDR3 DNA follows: TGTGCCAGCAGCTTAAATGAGGCTGATCCTGACACGAGGTACTATGGCTACACCTTC. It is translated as CASSLNEADPDTRYYGYTF.

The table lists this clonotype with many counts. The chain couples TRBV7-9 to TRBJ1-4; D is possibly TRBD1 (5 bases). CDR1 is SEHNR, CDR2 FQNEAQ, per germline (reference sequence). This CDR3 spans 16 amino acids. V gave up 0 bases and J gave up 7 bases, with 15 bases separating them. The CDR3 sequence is CASSLAVPAGGEKLFF. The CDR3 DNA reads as TGTGCCAGCAGCTTAGCAGTACCCGCCGGGGGTGAAAAACTGTTTTTT.

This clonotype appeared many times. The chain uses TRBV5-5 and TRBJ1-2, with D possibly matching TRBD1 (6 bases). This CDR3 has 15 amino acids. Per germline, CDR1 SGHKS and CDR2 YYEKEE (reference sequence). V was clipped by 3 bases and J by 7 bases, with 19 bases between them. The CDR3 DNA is TGTGCCAGCAGCTCTCATGGGGGGCTAGGGAGTGGCTACACCTTC. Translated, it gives CASSSHGGLGSGYTF.

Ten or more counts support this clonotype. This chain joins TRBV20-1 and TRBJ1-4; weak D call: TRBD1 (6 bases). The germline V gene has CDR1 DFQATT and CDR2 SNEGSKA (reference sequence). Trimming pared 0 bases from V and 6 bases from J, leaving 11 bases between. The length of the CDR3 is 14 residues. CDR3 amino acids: CSAREPQGHEKLFF. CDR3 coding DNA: TGCAGTGCTAGAGAACCACAGGGTCATGAAAAACTGTTTTTT.

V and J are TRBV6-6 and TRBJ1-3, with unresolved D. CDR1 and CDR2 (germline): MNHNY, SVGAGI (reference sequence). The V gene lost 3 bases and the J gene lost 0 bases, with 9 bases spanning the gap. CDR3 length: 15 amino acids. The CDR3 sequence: CASSYPANSGNTIYF. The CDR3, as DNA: TGTGCCAGCAGTTATCCAGCGAACTCTGGAAACACCATATATTTT.

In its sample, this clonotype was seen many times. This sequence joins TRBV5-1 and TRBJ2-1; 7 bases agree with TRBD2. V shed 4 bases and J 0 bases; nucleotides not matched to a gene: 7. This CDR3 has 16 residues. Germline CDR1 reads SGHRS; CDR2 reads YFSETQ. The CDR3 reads CASSKSSGPSYNEQFF. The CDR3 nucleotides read TGCGCCAGCAGCAAGTCTAGCGGCCCCTCCTACAATGAGCAGTTCTTC.

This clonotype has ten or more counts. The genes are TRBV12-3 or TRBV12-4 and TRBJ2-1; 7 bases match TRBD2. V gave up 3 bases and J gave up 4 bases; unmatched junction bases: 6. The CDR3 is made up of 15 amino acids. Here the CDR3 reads CASSFSRGRYNEQFF. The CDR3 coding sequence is TGTGCCAGCAGTTTCTCGCGGGGGAGATACAATGAGCAGTTCTTC.

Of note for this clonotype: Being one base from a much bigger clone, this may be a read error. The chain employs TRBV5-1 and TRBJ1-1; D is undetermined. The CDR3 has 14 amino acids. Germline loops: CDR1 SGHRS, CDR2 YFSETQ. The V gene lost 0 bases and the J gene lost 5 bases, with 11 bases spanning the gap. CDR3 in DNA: TGCGCCAGCAGCTTGGAGAGGGCACTGACTGAAGCTTTCTTT. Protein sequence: CASSLERALTEAFF.

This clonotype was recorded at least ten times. The CDR3 loop reads CASSYSIGYPNTEAFF. CDR3 nucleotides: TGTGCCAGCAGTTACTCGATCGGGTACCCTAACACTGAAGCTTTCTTT. This chain joins TRBV6-5 and TRBJ1-1; D gene ambiguous. Between the trimmed V and J ends, which lost 0 bases and 2 bases, there was a span of 13 bases. CDR3 length: 16 residues. Looked up from germline, CDR1 is MNHEY and CDR2 is SVGAGI.

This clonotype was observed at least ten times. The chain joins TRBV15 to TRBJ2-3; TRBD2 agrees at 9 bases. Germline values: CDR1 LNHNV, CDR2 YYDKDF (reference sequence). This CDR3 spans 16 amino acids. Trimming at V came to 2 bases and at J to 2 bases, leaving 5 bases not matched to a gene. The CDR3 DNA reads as TGTGCCACCAGCAGAAGTAGCGGGGGTTTCACAGATACGCAGTATTTT. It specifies CATSRSSGGFTDTQYF.

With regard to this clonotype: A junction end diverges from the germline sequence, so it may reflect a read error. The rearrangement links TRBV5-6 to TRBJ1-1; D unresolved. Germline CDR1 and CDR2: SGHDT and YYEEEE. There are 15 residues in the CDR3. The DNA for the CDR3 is TGTGCCATCAGCCCGGGCCTTCAATGGTACACTGAAGCTTTCTTT. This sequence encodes CAISPGLQWYTEAFF.

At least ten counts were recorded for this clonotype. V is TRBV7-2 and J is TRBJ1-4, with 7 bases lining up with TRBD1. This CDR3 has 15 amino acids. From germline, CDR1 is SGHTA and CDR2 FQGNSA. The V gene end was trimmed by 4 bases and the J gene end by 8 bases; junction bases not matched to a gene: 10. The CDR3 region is CASSSLQGTGEKLFF. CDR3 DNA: TGTGCCAGCAGCTCCTTACAGGGGACTGGAGAAAAACTGTTTTTT.

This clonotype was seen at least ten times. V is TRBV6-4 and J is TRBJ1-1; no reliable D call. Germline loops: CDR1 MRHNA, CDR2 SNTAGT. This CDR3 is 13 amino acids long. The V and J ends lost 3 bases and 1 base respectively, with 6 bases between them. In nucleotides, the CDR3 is TGTGCCAGCAGTGATCAACCGAACACTGAAGCTTTCTTT. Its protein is CASSDQPNTEAFF.

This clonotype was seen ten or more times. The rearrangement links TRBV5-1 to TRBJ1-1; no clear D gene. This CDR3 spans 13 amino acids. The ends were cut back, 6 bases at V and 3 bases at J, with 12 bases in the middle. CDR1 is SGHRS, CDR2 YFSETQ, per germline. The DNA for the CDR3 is TGCGCCAGCAAGGAAGGGTGGGACACTGAAGCTTTCTTT. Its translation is CASKEGWDTEAFF.

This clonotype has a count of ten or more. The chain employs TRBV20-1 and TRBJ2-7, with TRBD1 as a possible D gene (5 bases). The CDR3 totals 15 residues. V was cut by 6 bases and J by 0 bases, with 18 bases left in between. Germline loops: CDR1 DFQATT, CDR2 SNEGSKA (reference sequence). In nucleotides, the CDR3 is TGCAGTGCCCCCCCTCCGGACGACAGCTCCTACGAGCAGTACTTC. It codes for CSAPPPDDSSYEQYF.

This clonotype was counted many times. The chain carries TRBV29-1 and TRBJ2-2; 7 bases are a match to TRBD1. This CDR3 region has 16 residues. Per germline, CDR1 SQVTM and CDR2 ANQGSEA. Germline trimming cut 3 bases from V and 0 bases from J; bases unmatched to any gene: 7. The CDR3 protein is CSVEDRKSSNTGELFF. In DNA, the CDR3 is TGCAGCGTTGAGGACAGGAAGAGCTCGAACACCGGGGAGCTGTTTTTT.

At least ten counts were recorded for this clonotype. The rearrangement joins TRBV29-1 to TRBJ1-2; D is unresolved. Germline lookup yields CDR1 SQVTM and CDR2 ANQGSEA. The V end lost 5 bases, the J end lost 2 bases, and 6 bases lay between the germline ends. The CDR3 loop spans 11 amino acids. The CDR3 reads CSVLVNYGYTF. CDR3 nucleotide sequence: TGCAGCGTTTTAGTCAACTATGGCTACACCTTC.

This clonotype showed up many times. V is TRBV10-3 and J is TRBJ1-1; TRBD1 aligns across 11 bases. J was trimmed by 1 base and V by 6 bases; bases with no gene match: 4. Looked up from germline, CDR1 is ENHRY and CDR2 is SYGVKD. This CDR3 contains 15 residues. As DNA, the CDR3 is TGTGCCATCAGATCCGGGACAGGGGGGAACACTGAAGCTTTCTTT. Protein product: CAIRSGTGGNTEAFF.

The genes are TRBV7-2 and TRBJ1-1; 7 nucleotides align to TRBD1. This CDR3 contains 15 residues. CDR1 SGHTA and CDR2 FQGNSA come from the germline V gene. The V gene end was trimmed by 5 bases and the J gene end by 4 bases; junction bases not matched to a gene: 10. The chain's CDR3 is CASSASGRGGTEAFF. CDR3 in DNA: TGTGCCAGCAGCGCCAGCGGCAGGGGGGGCACTGAAGCTTTCTTT.

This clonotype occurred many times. CDR3 sequence: CASSPQGPLGRGYTF. The DNA for the CDR3 is TGTGCCAGCAGTCCGCAGGGGCCCCTGGGGAGAGGCTACACCTTC. The rearrangement links TRBV12-3 or TRBV12-4 to TRBJ1-2; the D gene is possibly TRBD1 (6 bases). The V gene lost 5 bases and the J gene lost 8 bases, with 21 bases spanning the gap. The CDR3 runs 15 residues.

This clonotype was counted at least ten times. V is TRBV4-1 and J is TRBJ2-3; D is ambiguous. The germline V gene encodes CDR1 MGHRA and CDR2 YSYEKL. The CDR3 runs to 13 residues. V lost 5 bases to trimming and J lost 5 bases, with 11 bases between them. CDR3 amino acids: CASSFLDRDTQYF. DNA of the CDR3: TGCGCCAGCAGCTTCCTAGACCGAGATACGCAGTATTTT.

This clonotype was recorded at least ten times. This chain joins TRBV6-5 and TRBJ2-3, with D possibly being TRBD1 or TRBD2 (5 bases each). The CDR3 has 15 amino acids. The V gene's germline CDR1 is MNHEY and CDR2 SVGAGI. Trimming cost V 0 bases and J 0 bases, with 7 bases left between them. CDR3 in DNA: TGTGCCAGCAGTTACTCCCGGGACAGCACAGATACGCAGTATTTT. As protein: CASSYSRDSTDTQYF.